This TCR beta chain was captured by sequencing in a study of Ad26.COV2.S vaccination and SARS-CoV-2 variants. The data were produced by immunoSEQ multiplex PCR, yet TCRdb's version contains in-frame clones alone and is incomplete. The data hold roughly 700,000 clones, with approximately 88% observed a single time. Treatment of the sample: around 19 received Ad26.COV2.S at low or high dose, single or two shots; 5 received placebo; per-sample allocation not given. Specimen acquisition occurred on day 63 following the initial vaccine or placebo injection. Adults aged 18-55 years in Boston included the donor. In the vaccine, an Ad26 vector expressed the SARS-CoV-2 spike of the Wuhan strain. The junction had 10 bases not matched to a gene; V was cut back by 6 bases and J by 3 bases. Germline V gene sequence: CDR1 SGHNT, CDR2 YYREEE (reference sequence). The CDR3 is 16 residues long.

Sequenced material: peripheral blood, taken in a trial of Ad26.COV2.S vaccine versus placebo. The chain employs TRBV5-4 and TRBJ2-3; TRBD1 aligns across 10 bases. The receptor comes from a person between 18 and 59 years old who received the Ad26.COV2.S COVID-19 vaccine or a placebo. CDR3: CASTAARDRGTDTQYF. CDR3 bases: TGTGCCAGCACCGCTGCCAGGGACAGGGGTACAGATACGCAGTATTTT. Drawing the rest from reference TRBV5-4 and TRBJ2-3, the complete variable domain is ETGVTQSPTHLIKTRGQQVTLRCSSQSGHNTVSWYQQALGQGPQFIFQYYREEENGRGNFPPRFSGLQFPNYSSELNVNALELDDSALYLCASTAARDRGTDTQYFGPGTRLTVL.